This TCR beta chain was observed in a study of CD8+ T cells in alopecia areata. In the study overall: Those treated were given oral tofacitinib at 5 to 10 mg twice daily. Dosing spanned 6 to 18 months on tofacitinib, then 6 months off drug. Findings and caveats of the study: Lesional scalp, especially alopecia totalis/universalis, showed higher clonality than normal scalp.

In each case, RNA was isolated and then reverse transcribed into cDNA as the sequencing template. The method was immunoSEQ multiplex PCR; TCRdb's version includes in-frame clones alone and lacks a portion of them. The repertoire holds 150,000 to 200,000 clones, with around 50% as singletons. Points on this clone: What it recognizes is unknown.

Germline V CDR1 and CDR2: MNHEY, SVGAGI. The CDR3 is 14 residues long. Trimming removed 6 bases at V and 6 bases at J, with 15 bases between. The sequencing used CD4+ T cells sorted from blood, collected at week 0. This chain links TRBV6-5 with TRBJ1-5; D possibly corresponds to TRBD1 (5 bases). The clonotype comes from a human donor with alopecia areata. The CDR3 sequence is CASSTNGGSQPQHF. The DNA of the CDR3 is TGTGCCAGCAGCACTAACGGGGGAAGTCAGCCCCAGCATTTT.